This TCR beta chain derives from a study of shared clonotypes between healthy human individuals. Trimming removed 4 bases at V and 0 bases at J, with 17 bases between. Germline loops: CDR1 SGDLS, CDR2 YYNGEE. The CDR3 totals 17 residues. This was a deep-level run. Only in-frame clones appear in the TCRdb table, and some are missing; sequencing was by immunoSEQ multiplex PCR. The sample contains over 1.5 million clones, 95% to 99% of which appear only once. This receptor was taken from a young man in good health. The sample taken for sequencing was naive CD4+ T cells sorted from blood. Subset noted: CD45RA+ positively selected. V and J are TRBV9 and TRBJ2-1; weak D call: TRBD2 (7 bases). The CDR3 here is CASSHTGGAGSYNEQFF. CDR3 in DNA: TGTGCCAGCAGCCACACGGGGGGCGCCGGCTCCTACAATGAGCAGTTCTTC.